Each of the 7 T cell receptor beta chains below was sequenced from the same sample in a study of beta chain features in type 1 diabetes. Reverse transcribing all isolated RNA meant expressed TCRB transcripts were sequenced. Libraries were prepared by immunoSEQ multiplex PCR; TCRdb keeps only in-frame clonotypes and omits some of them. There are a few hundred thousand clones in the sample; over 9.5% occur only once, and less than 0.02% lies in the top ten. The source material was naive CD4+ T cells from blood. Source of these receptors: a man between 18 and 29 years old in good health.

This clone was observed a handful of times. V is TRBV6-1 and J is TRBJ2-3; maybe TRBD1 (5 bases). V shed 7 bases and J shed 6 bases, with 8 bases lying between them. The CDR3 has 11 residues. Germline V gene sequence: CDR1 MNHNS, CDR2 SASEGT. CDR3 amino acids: CASTQGDTQYF. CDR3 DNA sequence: TGTGCCAGCACGCAGGGCGATACGCAGTATTTT.

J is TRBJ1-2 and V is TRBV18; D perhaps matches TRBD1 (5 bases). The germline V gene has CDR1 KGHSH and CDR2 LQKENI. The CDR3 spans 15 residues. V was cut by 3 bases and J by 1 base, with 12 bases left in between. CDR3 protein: CASSPGHYSNYGYTF. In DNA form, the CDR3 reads TGTGCCAGCTCACCCGGACACTATAGTAACTATGGCTACACCTTC.

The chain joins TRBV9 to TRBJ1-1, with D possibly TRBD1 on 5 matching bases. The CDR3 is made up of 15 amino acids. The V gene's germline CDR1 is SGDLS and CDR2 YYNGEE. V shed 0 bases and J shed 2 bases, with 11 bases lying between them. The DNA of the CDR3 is TGTGCCAGCAGCGTAGGGGTGACAGTCAACACTGAAGCTTTCTTT. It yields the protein CASSVGVTVNTEAFF.

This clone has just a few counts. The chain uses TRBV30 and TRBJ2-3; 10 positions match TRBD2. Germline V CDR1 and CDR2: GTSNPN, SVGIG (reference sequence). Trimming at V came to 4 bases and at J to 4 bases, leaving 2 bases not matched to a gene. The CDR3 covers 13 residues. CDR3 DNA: TGTGCCTGGACTAGCGGGAGTGCAGATACGCAGTATTTT. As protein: CAWTSGSADTQYF.

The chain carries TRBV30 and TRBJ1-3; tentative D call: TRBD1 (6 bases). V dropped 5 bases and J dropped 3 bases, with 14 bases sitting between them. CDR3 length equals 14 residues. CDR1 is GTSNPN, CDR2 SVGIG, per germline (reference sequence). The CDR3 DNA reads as TGTGCCTGGGCCCGACCGGGACATGGAAACACCATATATTTT. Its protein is CAWARPGHGNTIYF.

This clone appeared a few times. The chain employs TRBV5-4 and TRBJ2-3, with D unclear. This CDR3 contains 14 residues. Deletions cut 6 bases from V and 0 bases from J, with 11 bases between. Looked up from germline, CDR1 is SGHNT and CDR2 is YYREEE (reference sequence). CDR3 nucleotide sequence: TGTGCCAGCACCAGTAGCCCTAGCACAGATACGCAGTATTTT. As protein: CASTSSPSTDTQYF.

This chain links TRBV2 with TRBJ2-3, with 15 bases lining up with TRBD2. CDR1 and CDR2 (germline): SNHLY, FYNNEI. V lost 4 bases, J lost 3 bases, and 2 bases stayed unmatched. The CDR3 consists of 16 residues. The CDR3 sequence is CASSGGLAGGTDTQYF. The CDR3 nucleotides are TGTGCCAGCAGTGGGGGACTAGCGGGAGGAACAGATACGCAGTATTTT.